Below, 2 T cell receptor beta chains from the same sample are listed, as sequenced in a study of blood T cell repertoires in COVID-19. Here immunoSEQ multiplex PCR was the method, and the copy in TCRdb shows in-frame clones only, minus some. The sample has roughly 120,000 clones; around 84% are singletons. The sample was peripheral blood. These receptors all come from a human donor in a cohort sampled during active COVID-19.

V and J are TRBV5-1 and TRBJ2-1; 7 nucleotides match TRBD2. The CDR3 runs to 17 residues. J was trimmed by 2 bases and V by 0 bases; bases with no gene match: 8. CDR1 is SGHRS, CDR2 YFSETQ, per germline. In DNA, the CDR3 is TGCGCCAGCAGCTTGGGGAGTTGGGGGGGTCCCTACAATGAGCAGTTCTTC. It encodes CASSLGSWGGPYNEQFF.

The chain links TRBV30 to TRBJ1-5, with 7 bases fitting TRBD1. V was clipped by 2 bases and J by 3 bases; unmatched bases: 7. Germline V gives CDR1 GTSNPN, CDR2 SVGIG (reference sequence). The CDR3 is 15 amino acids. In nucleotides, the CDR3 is TGTGCCTGGAGTTTTGGCAGGGGGACCAATCAGCCCCAGCATTTT. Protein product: CAWSFGRGTNQPQHF.